A selection of T cell receptor beta chains follows, all from one sample in a study of CD8 T cells in ankylosing spondylitis. Via MiXCR, TCRdb re-called the 5' RACE reads, giving one row per CDR3 protein. The table lists fewer than 400,000 distinct CDR3 sequences, about a fifth of them singletons. The sequencing sample was made of blood, either unsorted or a sorted T cell fraction (not recorded which). These receptors were obtained from a male donor with ankylosing spondylitis. CDR3s include the opening cysteine and the closing phenylalanine or tryptophan. The D gene is left open where the match is weak. Expanded clones get a size class; other rows say once, few or many, or leave the size out.

J	length	size	V	D	DNA	CDR3
TRBJ1-1	15	.	TRBV12-3/TRBV12-4	.	TGTGCCAGCAGCACATTTGGACGGGCGAACACTGAAGCTTTCTTT	CASSTFGRANTEAFF
TRBJ2-5	15	.	TRBV10-1	.	TGCGCCAGCAGTGAGTCGAGCGGGTACCAAGAGACCCAGTACTTC	CASSESSGYQETQYF
TRBJ2-1	16	few	TRBV5-4	.	TGTGCCAGCAGCTTTTTTGGCCAATTTGCACTCAATGAGCAGTTCTTC	CASSFFGQFALNEQFF
TRBJ1-1	15	few	TRBV18	.	TGTGCCAGCTCATCGACGACAGCGATGAACACTGAAGCTTTCTTT	CASSSTTAMNTEAFF
TRBJ2-3	15	few	TRBV29-1	TRBD1	TGCAGCGTTGAAGAGGACAGGGGCTCCACAGATACGCAGTATTTT	CSVEEDRGSTDTQYF
TRBJ2-3	16	.	TRBV4-1	TRBD2	TGCGCCAGCAGCCAAGGCCGACTAGCGGCCACAGATACGCAGTATTTT	CASSQGRLAATDTQYF
TRBJ2-7	14	once	TRBV3-1	.	TGTGCCAGCAGCCAATCCCCCGCTCGTTACGAGCAGTACTTC	CASSQSPARYEQYF
TRBJ1-5	17	.	TRBV19	.	TGTGCCAGTAGTATAAACCCCGGAGGACGGAGCAATCAGCCCCAGCATTTT	CASSINPGGRSNQPQHF
TRBJ1-6	16	.	TRBV12-3/TRBV12-4	.	TGTGCCAGCAGTTTAGGCTTCGGGTTGAGTAGATCACCCCTCCACTTT	CASSLGFGLSRSPLHF
TRBJ2-1	13	few	TRBV5-1	.	TGCGCCAGCAGCTTGGATACCCACAATGAGCAGTTCTTC	CASSLDTHNEQFF
TRBJ2-7	16	many	TRBV7-2	TRBD2	TGTGCCAGCAGCTTCTCTAGCGGGGGACCCTCCTACGAGCAGTACTTC	CASSFSSGGPSYEQYF
TRBJ2-3	14	.	TRBV9	TRBD2	TGTGCCAGCAGCGTGACTAGCCCCACAGATACGCAGTATTTT	CASSVTSPTDTQYF
TRBJ2-1	12	.	TRBV12-3/TRBV12-4	.	TGTGCCAGCAGACTGCCAGGCCTAAAGCAGTTCTTC	CASRLPGLKQFF
TRBJ1-3	16	few	TRBV14	.	TGTGCCAGCAGCCAACTATCAGGAAGCTCTGGAAACACCATATATTTT	CASSQLSGSSGNTIYF
TRBJ1-1	14	.	TRBV12-3/TRBV12-4	.	TGTGCCAGCAGTTTACAGGGGACCTGGACTGAAGCTTTCTTT	CASSLQGTWTEAFF
TRBJ2-7	12	.	TRBV28	.	TGTGCCAGCAGTTTTTCACAGAACGAGCAGTACTTC	CASSFSQNEQYF
TRBJ2-3	16	few	TRBV5-1	TRBD2	TGCGCCAGCAGCCTGTTAAGCGGGAGCCCCGGGGATACGCAGTATTTT	CASSLLSGSPGDTQYF
TRBJ2-3	15	few	TRBV18	.	TGTGCCAGCTCACCAGCGGTCACAGGAGCAGATACGCAGTATTTT	CASSPAVTGADTQYF
TRBJ1-4	13	few	TRBV20-1	.	TGCAGTGCTAGCCTCCAGTGGGGTGAAAAACTGTTTTTT	CSASLQWGEKLFF
TRBJ2-1	19	.	TRBV27	.	TGTGCCAGCAGTTCAAGACGAAATATGGATACAGGTGACACCGATGAGCAGTTCTTC	CASSSRRNMDTGDTDEQFF
TRBJ1-1	14	few	TRBV7-9	.	TGTGCCAGCAGCTCTGGGGGACCTAGAGGGGAAGCTTTCTTT	CASSSGGPRGEAFF
TRBJ1-6	14	few	TRBV28	.	TGTGCCAGCACCCAACAGGGCCTTCCCTCACCCCTCCACTTT	CASTQQGLPSPLHF
TRBJ2-3	11	few	TRBV12-3/TRBV12-4	.	TGTGCCAGCAGTTTTATTGATACGCAGTATTTT	CASSFIDTQYF
TRBJ2-1	16	.	TRBV2	TRBD2	TGTGCCAGCAGTTCAGACCGACTAGCGGGAGGGCATGAGCAGTTCTTC	CASSSDRLAGGHEQFF
TRBJ1-1	14	few	TRBV18	.	TGTGCCAGCTCAGGGGGACCCGGCGGCGCTGAAGCTTTCTTT	CASSGGPGGAEAFF
TRBJ2-1	18	few	TRBV5-1	TRBD2	TGCGCCAGCAGCTTGTTTCGGACTAGCGGGAATACCTACAATGAGCAGTTCTTC	CASSLFRTSGNTYNEQFF
TRBJ2-1	12	few	TRBV20-1	.	TGCAGTGCTGGGGGCGCGGGCAATGAGCAGTTCTTC	CSAGGAGNEQFF
TRBJ2-7	11	.	TRBV28	.	TGTGCCAGCAGACACCAATACGAGCAGTACTTC	CASRHQYEQYF
TRBJ2-5	13	.	TRBV7-2	.	TGTGCCAGCAGCTTCAGGCCACAAGAGACCCAGTACTTC	CASSFRPQETQYF
TRBJ2-7	15	.	TRBV7-2	TRBD1	TGTGCCAGCAGCTTCGACAGGGTCGCGCAGTACGAGCAGTACTTC	CASSFDRVAQYEQYF
TRBJ2-7	17	.	TRBV6-1	TRBD2	TGTGCCAGCAGCCCCTTATTACTAGCGGGAGTAACCTACGAGCAGTACTTC	CASSPLLLAGVTYEQYF